The 27 T cell receptor beta chains below all came from one sample that was sequenced in a study of T cells in Graves' hyperthyroidism and ophthalmopathy. TCR beta CDR3 region amplification was performed from RNA transcripts. HTBI primers drove first-round RT-PCR of the TCR CDR3. TCRdb called the multiplex PCR reads again in MiXCR, with one record for every CDR3 protein. The sample holds roughly 700,000 distinct CDR3 sequences, 17% seen once. The sample consisted of blood. Source of these receptors: a man over 45 with Graves' hyperthyroidism.

This chain uses TRBV2 with TRBJ1-5, with no clear D. This CDR3 is 14 amino acids long. Germline V gene data show CDR1 as SNHLY and CDR2 as FYNNEI. V shed 3 bases and J shed 5 bases, with 11 bases lying between them. The chain's CDR3 is CASSDWSDHQPQHF. The CDR3 region has the DNA TGTGCCAGCAGTGATTGGTCAGACCATCAGCCCCAGCATTTT.

This clonotype was counted ten times or more. V and J are TRBV5-1 and TRBJ2-1; 10 bases map to TRBD2. The CDR3 is 17 residues long. Germline V gene sequence: CDR1 SGHRS, CDR2 YFSETQ. Unmatched junction bases numbered 5, after V lost 0 bases and J lost 2 bases. Written as DNA, the CDR3 is TGCGCCAGCAGCTTGGGTCAAGCGGGAGGGCCCTACAATGAGCAGTTCTTC. This encodes CASSLGQAGGPYNEQFF. Full variable domain (missing parts from reference TRBV5-1 and TRBJ2-1): KAGVTQTPRYLIKTRGQQVTLSCSPISGHRSVSWYQQTPGQGLQFLFEYFSETQRNKGNFPGRFSGRQFSNSRSEMNVSTLELGDSALYLCASSLGQAGGPYNEQFFGPGTRLTVL.

The V call is TRBV6-2 or TRBV6-3, the J call TRBJ2-3; 9 positions match TRBD2. With V trimmed by 0 bases and J by 6 bases, 4 bases remained unmatched. CDR1 is MNHEY and CDR2 is SVGEGT in the germline V gene. The CDR3 covers 15 residues. The chain's CDR3 is CASSYSSGRSDTQYF. The DNA of the CDR3 is TGTGCCAGCAGTTACTCTAGCGGGAGATCGGATACGCAGTATTTT.

This clonotype was seen repeatedly, ten times or more. V gene TRBV12-3 or TRBV12-4 combines with J gene TRBJ2-5, with 7 nucleotides matching TRBD1. With V trimmed by 7 bases and J by 2 bases, 10 bases remained unmatched. The length of the CDR3 is 15 residues. This chain's CDR3 is CASTTSGTEQETQYF. Written as DNA, the CDR3 is TGTGCCAGCACCACCTCCGGGACAGAACAAGAGACCCAGTACTTC.

The chain couples TRBV7-2 to TRBJ2-7; no firm D call. This CDR3 is built from 16 residues. The ends were cut back, 1 base at V and 2 bases at J, with 15 bases in the middle. Germline V lookup: CDR1 SGHTA, CDR2 FQGNSA. The CDR3: CASSLDPGDPPYEQYF. The CDR3 DNA follows: TGTGCCAGCAGCTTAGATCCGGGTGATCCTCCCTACGAGCAGTACTTC.

This clonotype was seen more than once but under ten times. The chain couples TRBV15 to TRBJ2-3; perhaps D is TRBD1 or TRBD2 (5 bases each). Trimming took 8 bases from V and 6 from J, leaving 21 bases between them. CDR3 length: 15 residues. Germline assignment: CDR1 LNHNV and CDR2 YYDKDF (reference sequence). The chain's CDR3 is CATGRGQLRGDTQYF. CDR3 nucleotides: TGTGCCACCGGGAGAGGACAACTAAGAGGGGATACGCAGTATTTT.

This clonotype showed up many times. The chain uses TRBV2 and TRBJ2-1, with 7 bases matching TRBD2. The trim removed 6 bases at V and 1 base at J, leaving 6 bases unmatched. The CDR3 spans 15 residues. In germline, CDR1 is SNHLY, CDR2 FYNNEI. The CDR3 reads CASSDYSGSYNEQFF. CDR3 DNA: TGTGCCAGCAGCGACTATAGCGGGTCCTACAATGAGCAGTTCTTC.

This clonotype was seen at least ten times. The chain joins TRBV30 to TRBJ2-5; D is perhaps TRBD1 or TRBD2 (5 bases each). The germline V gene encodes CDR1 GTSNPN and CDR2 SVGIG (reference sequence). V dropped 3 bases and J dropped 4 bases, with 18 bases sitting between them. This CDR3 spans 15 amino acids. CDR3 in amino acids: CAWSATGRAGETQYF. The CDR3 DNA follows: TGTGCCTGGAGCGCTACCGGCAGGGCGGGAGAGACCCAGTACTTC.

This clonotype was recorded at least ten times. The chain couples TRBV15 to TRBJ1-2, with D possibly TRBD1 on 5 matching bases. V was clipped by 0 bases and J by 8 bases, with 16 bases between them. The CDR3 consists of 15 residues. The germline CDR1 and CDR2 sequences are LNHNV and YYDKDF (reference sequence). CDR3: CATSRDQQEGEGYTF. Written as DNA, the CDR3 is TGTGCCACCAGCAGAGATCAACAGGAGGGTGAGGGCTACACCTTC.

This clonotype showed up many times. The chain couples TRBV5-1 to TRBJ2-1; D remains ambiguous. Germline V CDR1 and CDR2: SGHRS, YFSETQ. The CDR3 has 13 residues. The V gene lost 4 bases and the J gene lost 4 bases, with 9 bases spanning the gap. The chain's CDR3 is CASSPDGYNEQFF. For the CDR3, the DNA is TGCGCCAGCAGCCCTGACGGATACAATGAGCAGTTCTTC.

This clonotype was seen at least ten times. CDR3 bases: TGTGCCAGCAGTTACGGGACTAGGGCCAGCAATGAGCAGTTCTTC. Protein product: CASSYGTRASNEQFF. This sequence joins TRBV6-6 and TRBJ2-1, with 8 bases fitting TRBD2. V lost 2 bases, J lost 6 bases, and 6 bases stayed unmatched. This CDR3 region has 15 residues. CDR1 is MNHNY and CDR2 is SVGAGI in the germline V gene (reference sequence).

This clonotype appeared many times. The V call is TRBV12-3 or TRBV12-4, the J call TRBJ2-7; perhaps TRBD1 as D (5 bases). V was trimmed by 6 bases and J by 3 bases, leaving 9 bases between them. The CDR3 runs 12 residues. The CDR3 spells CASSRTSYEQYF. The CDR3 DNA reads as TGTGCCAGCAGCCGGACAAGCTACGAGCAGTACTTC.

The rearrangement links TRBV13 to TRBJ2-7; D is undetermined. The CDR3 spans 13 residues. Germline V CDR1 and CDR2: PRHDT, FYEKMQ (reference sequence). V gave up 5 bases and J gave up 6 bases, with 14 bases separating them. CDR3 residues: CASSESLGREQYF. The CDR3 coding sequence is TGTGCCAGCAGCGAGAGCCTGGGCCGCGAGCAGTACTTC.

This sequence joins TRBV6-1 and TRBJ2-1, with D perhaps matching TRBD2 (5 bases). CDR1 is MNHNS and CDR2 is SASEGT in the germline V gene. This CDR3 region has 19 residues. Trimming removed 6 bases at V and 4 bases at J, with 28 bases between. The CDR3 sequence is CASRGGSSAATHNYNEQFF. Here the CDR3 DNA reads TGTGCCAGCAGAGGAGGAAGCAGTGCAGCTACCCATAATTACAATGAGCAGTTCTTC.

V is TRBV10-3 and J is TRBJ2-5; D perhaps matches TRBD2 (6 bases). V lost 0 bases and J 3 bases, leaving 17 bases between the germline ends. The CDR3 is 17 amino acids. CDR1 and CDR2 from the germline V gene are ENHRY and SYGVKD. The CDR3 loop is CAISESTRDTSEETQYF. DNA of the CDR3: TGTGCCATCAGTGAGTCGACGCGGGATACTTCCGAAGAGACCCAGTACTTC.

At least ten counts were recorded for this clonotype. The J gene is TRBJ1-6, the V gene TRBV28; D ambiguous. Germline CDR1 reads MDHEN; CDR2 reads SYDVKM. The V gene lost 3 bases and the J gene lost 9 bases, with 6 bases spanning the gap. CDR3 length: 12 residues. The CDR3 DNA reads TGTGCCAGCAGTTTGCGGACTTCACCCCTCCACTTT. Its translation is CASSLRTSPLHF.

This clonotype was seen more than once but under ten times. This chain links TRBV5-1 with TRBJ1-1; D is unresolved. Trimming shortened V by 2 bases and J by 0 bases, and 8 bases separated the two germline ends. The CDR3 has 14 amino acids. Germline values: CDR1 SGHRS, CDR2 YFSETQ. Here the CDR3 DNA reads TGCGCCAGCAGCTTTCGGGCTATGAACACTGAAGCTTTCTTT. Protein product: CASSFRAMNTEAFF. The variable domain in full, completed from reference TRBV5-1 and TRBJ1-1, reads KAGVTQTPRYLIKTRGQQVTLSCSPISGHRSVSWYQQTPGQGLQFLFEYFSETQRNKGNFPGRFSGRQFSNSRSEMNVSTLELGDSALYLCASSFRAMNTEAFFGQGTRLTVV.

This clonotype was counted ten times or more. J is TRBJ1-5 and V is TRBV12-3 or TRBV12-4; tentative D call: TRBD1 (5 bases). The CDR3 totals 12 residues. The germline V and J ends were trimmed by 5 bases and 7 bases, with 9 bases remaining between them. CDR3 in amino acids: CASSPGIQPQHF. The CDR3, as DNA: TGTGCCAGCAGTCCAGGGATCCAGCCCCAGCATTTT.

The rearrangement uses TRBV24-1 and TRBJ2-3; a weak D match, TRBD1 (6 bases). The V and J ends lost 3 bases and 2 bases respectively, with 11 bases between them. The CDR3 consists of 15 residues. Germline V gene sequence: CDR1 KGHDR, CDR2 SFDVKD. CDR3 in DNA: TGTGCCACCAGTGATAGGCAGGGGATCACAGATACGCAGTATTTT. Translated: CATSDRQGITDTQYF.

This clonotype was recorded a few times. The chain links TRBV20-1 to TRBJ2-1, with 9 nucleotides matching TRBD2. Trimming took 5 bases from V and 6 from J; bases not matched to a gene: 5. The CDR3 sequence is 13 residues long. The germline V gene encodes CDR1 DFQATT and CDR2 SNEGSKA (reference sequence). CDR3: CSAGAGGLNEQFF. DNA for the CDR3: TGCAGTGCTGGGGCGGGAGGGCTCAATGAGCAGTTCTTC.

This clonotype came up many times. The chain links TRBV27 to TRBJ2-1; D is undetermined. From germline, CDR1 is MNHEY and CDR2 SMNVEV (reference sequence). The germline V and J ends were trimmed by 2 bases and 1 base, with 3 bases remaining between them. This CDR3 contains 13 residues. CDR3 sequence: CASSLKSYNEQFF. Here the CDR3 DNA reads TGTGCCAGCAGTTTAAAGTCCTACAATGAGCAGTTCTTC.

The chain is built from TRBV7-2 and TRBJ2-1; D gene ambiguous. This CDR3 is 13 amino acids long. CDR1 SGHTA and CDR2 FQGNSA come from the germline V gene. Trimming cost V 4 bases and J 0 bases, with 4 bases left between them. The DNA of the CDR3 is TGTGCCAGCAGCTCCAACTCCTACAATGAGCAGTTCTTC. Amino acids: CASSSNSYNEQFF. The full variable domain, with the rest looked up from reference TRBV7-2 and TRBJ2-1, is GAGVSQSPSNKVTEKGKDVELRCDPISGHTALYWYRQSLGQGLEFLIYFQGNSAPDKSGLPSDRFSAERTGGSVSTLTIQRTQQEDSAVYLCASSSNSYNEQFFGPGTRLTVL.

As to this clonotype: Sequence at one end of the junction differs from germline and may be a read error. V usage is TRBV30 and J usage is TRBJ1-1; no clear D gene. The germline V gene has CDR1 GTSNPN and CDR2 SVGIG (reference sequence). CDR3 size: 16 residues. DNA for the CDR3: TGTGCCTGGAGTGTAGCTCTCCCAAAAATGAACACTGAAGCTTTGTTT. Amino acid sequence: CAWSVALPKMNTEALF.

Ten or more counts support this clonotype. J is TRBJ2-1 and V is TRBV7-9; TRBD2 aligns across 7 bases. Germline V CDR1 and CDR2: SEHNR, FQNEAQ (reference sequence). The CDR3 length is 13 residues. V gave up 5 bases and J gave up 7 bases; unmatched junction bases: 5. CDR3 residues: CASSMQLANEQFF. CDR3 nucleotides: TGTGCCAGCAGCATGCAACTAGCGAATGAGCAGTTCTTC.

There are many counts of this clonotype. This chain connects TRBV12-3 or TRBV12-4 to TRBJ1-4; D gene unclear. V lost 5 bases and J lost 3, with 4 bases in between. The CDR3 consists of 12 residues. The CDR3 nucleotides are TGTGCCAGCAGTCCACCTAATGAAAAACTGTTTTTT. Translation: CASSPPNEKLFF.

The genes are TRBV7-2 and TRBJ2-2, with D tentatively TRBD1 (5 bases). The CDR3 is made up of 16 amino acids. In germline, CDR1 is SGHTA, CDR2 FQGNSA. V lost 2 bases and J 7 bases, leaving 17 bases between the germline ends. This CDR3 is CASSLRGPQVHGELFF. The CDR3 DNA reads as TGTGCCAGCAGCTTAAGAGGCCCACAGGTTCACGGGGAGCTGTTTTTT.

The V and J genes are TRBV7-9 and TRBJ2-7, with no clear D. V was trimmed by 9 bases and J by 3 bases, leaving 15 bases between them. CDR3 length: 13 residues. Per the germline V gene, CDR1 is SEHNR and CDR2 is FQNEAQ (reference sequence). CDR3 residues: CASGDTECYEQYF. As DNA, the CDR3 is TGTGCCAGTGGAGACACGGAATGCTACGAGCAGTACTTC.